This TCR beta chain was captured in a study of blood T cell repertoires in COVID-19. Turning to the study itself: The origin of the acute and convalescent COVID-19 samples was the United States, Italy and Spain. T cells, B-cell-depleted T cells, or PBMCs supplied cDNA or gDNA.

Trimming took 0 bases from V and 0 from J; bases not matched to a gene: 6. There are 16 residues in the CDR3. Looked up from germline, CDR1 is SGHRS and CDR2 is YFSETQ. As processed by the authors: Estimation of nucleated cell counts was performed using reference gene primer amplification. Method: immunoSEQ multiplex PCR; TCRdb's copy keeps in-frame clones and lacks some. That table furnishes V, J and clone size, whereas the DNA furnished D and trimming. The repertoire includes 230,000 or so clones, roughly 84% of them detected once, and 1.9% sits in the top ten. Sequences were obtained from peripheral blood. This sequence originates from a middle-aged man with active or convalescent COVID-19. This chain uses TRBV5-1 with TRBJ2-7; 7 bases agree with TRBD1. DNA for the CDR3: TGCGCCAGCAGCTTGGCTAGGGGGCTAAGCTCCTACGAGCAGTACTTC. It is translated as CASSLARGLSSYEQYF.